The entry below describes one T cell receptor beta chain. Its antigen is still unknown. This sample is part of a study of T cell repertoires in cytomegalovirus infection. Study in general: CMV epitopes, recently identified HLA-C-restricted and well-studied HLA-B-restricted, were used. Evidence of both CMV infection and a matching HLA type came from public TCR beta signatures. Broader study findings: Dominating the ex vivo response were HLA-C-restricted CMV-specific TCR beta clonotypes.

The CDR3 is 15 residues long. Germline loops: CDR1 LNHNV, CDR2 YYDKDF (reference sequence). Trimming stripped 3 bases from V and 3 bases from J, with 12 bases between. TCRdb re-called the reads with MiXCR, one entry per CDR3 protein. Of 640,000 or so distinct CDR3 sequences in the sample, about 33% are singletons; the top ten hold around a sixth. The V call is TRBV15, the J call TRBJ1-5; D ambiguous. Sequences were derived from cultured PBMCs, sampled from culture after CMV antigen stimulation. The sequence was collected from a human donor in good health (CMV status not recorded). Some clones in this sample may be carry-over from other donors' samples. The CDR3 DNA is TGTGCCACCAGCAGGGACCCCTGGACCAATCAGCCCCAGCATTTT. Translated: CATSRDPWTNQPQHF.